This is a list of T cell receptor beta chains from one sample in a study of blood T cell repertoires in COVID-19. Measured with immunoSEQ multiplex PCR; TCRdb has only the in-frame clones, and not every one. Seen here are 100,000 or so clones, roughly 86% observed once, and the top ten hold around 10%. Sample: peripheral blood. These receptor sequences come from a woman younger than 45 with acute or convalescent COVID-19. The CDR3 runs from the conserved cysteine through the conserved F or W. A D gene is named only where the DNA matches it firmly. Not every row has a clone size; where given, it reads once, few, many or a size class.

V gene: TRBV7-3
J gene: TRBJ1-1
clone size: NA
D gene: NA
CDR3 DNA: TGTGCCAGCAGCTTTACAGAGAACACTGAAGCTTTCTTT
CDR3 protein: CASSFTENTEAFF

V gene: TRBV24-1
J gene: TRBJ2-7
clone size: NA
D gene: NA
CDR3 DNA: TGTGCCACCAGTGGCCATGTAGTAACAGGGTTATTCTACGAGCAGTACTTC
CDR3 protein: CATSGHVVTGLFYEQYF

V gene: TRBV28
J gene: TRBJ1-1
clone size: NA
D gene: NA
CDR3 DNA: TGTGCCAGCAGTGTCGACGTCCTCGAGGACACTGAAGCTTTCTTT
CDR3 protein: CASSVDVLEDTEAFF

V gene: TRBV7-8
J gene: TRBJ1-5
clone size: NA
D gene: TRBD1
CDR3 DNA: TGTGCCAGCAGCTATAACAGGGGGCAAAATCAGCCCCAGCATTTT
CDR3 protein: CASSYNRGQNQPQHF

V gene: TRBV19
J gene: TRBJ2-7
clone size: NA
D gene: TRBD1
CDR3 DNA: TGTGCCAGTACCATCGGGCAGGGGGCTTCCTACGAGCAGTACTTC
CDR3 protein: CASTIGQGASYEQYF

V gene: TRBV5-1
J gene: TRBJ1-1
clone size: NA
D gene: NA
CDR3 DNA: TGCGCCAGCAGCTTGAATCCCCCCAGTTCTGAAGCTTTCTTT
CDR3 protein: CASSLNPPSSEAFF

V gene: TRBV5-1
J gene: TRBJ1-2
clone size: NA
D gene: NA
CDR3 DNA: TGCGCCAGCAAACTTACTGGTGGGGGCGCGGATGGCTACACCTTC
CDR3 protein: CASKLTGGGADGYTF

V gene: TRBV23-1
J gene: TRBJ1-5
clone size: NA
D gene: TRBD1
CDR3 DNA: TGCGCCAGCAGTCAATCCCGGGACAGACGAATTCACATTTATAGCAATCAGCCCCAGCATTTT
CDR3 protein: CASSQSRDRRIHIYSNQPQHF

V gene: TRBV2
J gene: TRBJ2-7
clone size: once
D gene: NA
CDR3 DNA: TGTGCCAGCAGTAGCACGGGTACTCGGGGGTACTTC
CDR3 protein: CASSSTGTRGYF

V gene: TRBV5-6
J gene: TRBJ2-5
clone size: once
D gene: TRBD1
CDR3 DNA: TGTGCCAGCAGCTTGGGGGGACAGAAACAAGAGACCCAGTACTTC
CDR3 protein: CASSLGGQKQETQYF

V gene: TRBV5-1
J gene: TRBJ2-3
clone size: once
D gene: NA
CDR3 DNA: TGCGCCAGCAGCTTCCTATCCTTTAGCACAGATACGCAGTATTTT
CDR3 protein: CASSFLSFSTDTQYF

V gene: TRBV27
J gene: TRBJ1-5
clone size: NA
D gene: NA
CDR3 DNA: TGTGCCAGCAGACTACATAGCAATCAGCCCCAGCATTTT
CDR3 protein: CASRLHSNQPQHF

V gene: TRBV6-6
J gene: TRBJ1-2
clone size: NA
D gene: NA
CDR3 DNA: TGTGCCAGCAGTTACAGGGAACAGGGTATGGATGGCTACACCTTC
CDR3 protein: CASSYREQGMDGYTF

V gene: TRBV7-3
J gene: TRBJ1-2
clone size: few
D gene: TRBD1
CDR3 DNA: TGTGCCAGCAGCTCATCAGGGGGCTCTGGCTACACCTTC
CDR3 protein: CASSSSGGSGYTF

V gene: TRBV19
J gene: TRBJ2-7
clone size: NA
D gene: TRBD1
CDR3 DNA: TGTGCCAGTAGTAATTTTTCAAGGGGACAGGGGATCGAGCAGTACTTC
CDR3 protein: CASSNFSRGQGIEQYF

V gene: TRBV29-1
J gene: TRBJ1-2
clone size: NA
D gene: NA
CDR3 DNA: TGCAGCGTACCCGGCGAGGATAGGGGCTATGGCTACACCTTC
CDR3 protein: CSVPGEDRGYGYTF

V gene: TRBV5-1
J gene: TRBJ1-5
clone size: once
D gene: TRBD1
CDR3 DNA: TGCGCCAGCAGCTTGGCCCCGACAGGGGGACCAGAGAATCAGCCCCAGCATTTT
CDR3 protein: CASSLAPTGGPENQPQHF

V gene: TRBV6-5
J gene: TRBJ2-1
clone size: many
D gene: NA
CDR3 DNA: TGTGCCAGCAGTTACGGGACAAATTACAATGAGCAGTTCTTC
CDR3 protein: CASSYGTNYNEQFF

V gene: TRBV7-2
J gene: TRBJ1-5
clone size: NA
D gene: NA
CDR3 DNA: TGTGCCAGCAGCTTAGTGGCGGGCCAAATCTATCAGCCCCAGCATTTT
CDR3 protein: CASSLVAGQIYQPQHF

V gene: TRBV7-9
J gene: TRBJ1-2
clone size: NA
D gene: NA
CDR3 DNA: TGTGCCAGCAGCTTAGACACGTATGGCTACACCTTC
CDR3 protein: CASSLDTYGYTF

V gene: TRBV5-6
J gene: TRBJ2-7
clone size: NA
D gene: TRBD1
CDR3 DNA: TGTGCCAGCAGCCCCCAGGGGGTCGGGCCGTCCTACGAGCAGTACTTC
CDR3 protein: CASSPQGVGPSYEQYF

V gene: TRBV10-2
J gene: TRBJ1-2
clone size: once
D gene: TRBD1
CDR3 DNA: TGCGCCAGCAGAGGACAGGGGGCGGAGGGCTACACCTTC
CDR3 protein: CASRGQGAEGYTF

V gene: TRBV2
J gene: TRBJ2-1
clone size: NA
D gene: TRBD1
CDR3 DNA: TGTGCCGGGGGGACAGGGGACAGTGAGCAGTTCTTC
CDR3 protein: CAGGTGDSEQFF

V gene: TRBV3-1/TRBV3-2
J gene: TRBJ1-6
clone size: NA
D gene: NA
CDR3 DNA: TGTGCCAGCAGCCGAGCTGACTTCTATAATTCACCCCTCCACTTT
CDR3 protein: CASSRADFYNSPLHF

V gene: TRBV12-5
J gene: TRBJ1-4
clone size: NA
D gene: NA
CDR3 DNA: TGTGCTAGTGGTGGGGAGGAGGGAAAACTGTTTTTT
CDR3 protein: CASGGEEGKLFF

V gene: TRBV30
J gene: TRBJ1-1
clone size: NA
D gene: NA
CDR3 DNA: TGTGCCTGGAGTTGGGCCCCGGAGGCTGAAGCTTTCTTT
CDR3 protein: CAWSWAPEAEAFF

V gene: TRBV5-5
J gene: TRBJ1-1
clone size: NA
D gene: TRBD1
CDR3 DNA: TGTGCCAGCAGCCCAGGACAGGGAGGCTCTGAAGCTTTCTTT
CDR3 protein: CASSPGQGGSEAFF

V gene: TRBV7-2
J gene: TRBJ1-6
clone size: NA
D gene: NA
CDR3 DNA: TGTGCCAGCAGCTTATTAGGGGGGGGTTCACCCCTCCACTTT
CDR3 protein: CASSLLGGGSPLHF

V gene: TRBV7-7
J gene: TRBJ2-2
clone size: NA
D gene: TRBD1
CDR3 DNA: TGTGCCAGCAGCCCGCCGGGACAGGGGACCGGGGAGCTGTTTTTT
CDR3 protein: CASSPPGQGTGELFF

V gene: TRBV3-1/TRBV3-2
J gene: TRBJ1-6
clone size: NA
D gene: NA
CDR3 DNA: TGTGCCAGCAGCAGAGACTCAGAAGGTTCACCCCTCCACTTT
CDR3 protein: CASSRDSEGSPLHF

V gene: TRBV30
J gene: TRBJ1-2
clone size: NA
D gene: NA
CDR3 DNA: TGTGCCTGGAGTGTACGGGATGGCTACACCTTC
CDR3 protein: CAWSVRDGYTF

V gene: TRBV6-6
J gene: TRBJ1-5
clone size: NA
D gene: NA
CDR3 DNA: TGTGCCAGCAGTCCTTGGGCGGGTGCCTATAGCAATCAGCCCCAGCATTTT
CDR3 protein: CASSPWAGAYSNQPQHF

V gene: TRBV6-5
J gene: TRBJ1-2
clone size: NA
D gene: TRBD1
CDR3 DNA: TGTGCCAGCAGAACCCCAGGGGGCGGAGGCTATGGCTACACCTTC
CDR3 protein: CASRTPGGGGYGYTF

V gene: TRBV19
J gene: TRBJ2-7
clone size: NA
D gene: TRBD2
CDR3 DNA: TGTGCCAGTAGTATAGGTGGACTAGCGGGAGACGAGCAGTACTTC
CDR3 protein: CASSIGGLAGDEQYF

V gene: TRBV5-1
J gene: TRBJ2-2
clone size: NA
D gene: NA
CDR3 DNA: TGCGCCAGCAGTATGGGCCAGAACACCGGGGAGCTGTTTTTT
CDR3 protein: CASSMGQNTGELFF

V gene: TRBV5-1
J gene: TRBJ1-1
clone size: NA
D gene: TRBD1
CDR3 DNA: TGCGCCAGCAGCGCCGGACAGGCGAACACTGAAGCTTTCTTT
CDR3 protein: CASSAGQANTEAFF

V gene: TRBV6-1
J gene: TRBJ1-1
clone size: NA
D gene: NA
CDR3 DNA: TGTGCCAGCAGTGAAGGCCGGTACACTGAAGCTTTCTTT
CDR3 protein: CASSEGRYTEAFF

V gene: TRBV5-1
J gene: TRBJ1-1
clone size: NA
D gene: NA
CDR3 DNA: TGCGCCAGTGTACAGGGACTAGGTGACACTGAAGCTTTCTTT
CDR3 protein: CASVQGLGDTEAFF

V gene: TRBV11-2
J gene: TRBJ1-1
clone size: NA
D gene: TRBD1
CDR3 DNA: TGTGCCAGCAGCTTCGGGGTAGTTACTGAGACAGGGCACACTGAAGCTTTCTTT
CDR3 protein: CASSFGVVTETGHTEAFF

V gene: TRBV10-2
J gene: TRBJ1-6
clone size: NA
D gene: NA
CDR3 DNA: TGCGCCAGCGCTTTTGAGGGTCGCAATTCACCCCTCCACTTT
CDR3 protein: CASAFEGRNSPLHF

V gene: TRBV18
J gene: TRBJ2-7
clone size: NA
D gene: TRBD1
CDR3 DNA: TGTGCCAGCTCACCGGGACAGGGGGCGGGAGGCTACGAGCAGTACTTC
CDR3 protein: CASSPGQGAGGYEQYF

V gene: TRBV14
J gene: TRBJ1-2
clone size: NA
D gene: NA
CDR3 DNA: TGTGCCAGCAGCCCCAATGAGGGTTCGGGCTACACCTTC
CDR3 protein: CASSPNEGSGYTF

V gene: TRBV2
J gene: TRBJ1-1
clone size: NA
D gene: TRBD1
CDR3 DNA: TGTGCCAGCAGTCCGGGACAGGGGCAGAACACTGAAGCCTTCTTT
CDR3 protein: CASSPGQGQNTEAFF

V gene: TRBV6-5
J gene: TRBJ1-2
clone size: NA
D gene: TRBD1
CDR3 DNA: TGTGCCAGCAGTTCCCCGGACAGGAGCGTTTATGGCTACACCTTC
CDR3 protein: CASSSPDRSVYGYTF

V gene: TRBV30
J gene: TRBJ1-5
clone size: once
D gene: NA
CDR3 DNA: TGTGCCTGGAGTGTACGGGCGGGGAATCAGCCCCAGCATTTT
CDR3 protein: CAWSVRAGNQPQHF

V gene: TRBV14
J gene: TRBJ2-1
clone size: NA
D gene: TRBD2
CDR3 DNA: TGTGCCAGCAGCCCGGGACTAGCGGGGGGCCTATTAAGTATATTGAATGAGCAGTTCTTC
CDR3 protein: CASSPGLAGGLLSILNEQFF

V gene: TRBV19
J gene: TRBJ1-1
clone size: NA
D gene: NA
CDR3 DNA: TGTGCCAGTAGCTACGCCGGACAGTCGAACACTGAAGCTTTCTTT
CDR3 protein: CASSYAGQSNTEAFF

V gene: TRBV2
J gene: TRBJ1-1
clone size: NA
D gene: TRBD1
CDR3 DNA: TGTGCCAGCCGGACAGGGGACCAGTCCGGGTCTGAAGCTTTCTTT
CDR3 protein: CASRTGDQSGSEAFF

V gene: TRBV6-5
J gene: TRBJ2-7
clone size: NA
D gene: TRBD2
CDR3 DNA: TGTGCCAGCAGTTACTCTTCCCCGGGACTAGCTTCCGGGCAGTACTTC
CDR3 protein: CASSYSSPGLASGQYF

V gene: TRBV2
J gene: TRBJ1-2
clone size: NA
D gene: NA
CDR3 DNA: TGTGCCAGCAGTTACTTCGAGACAGTGGGCGATGGCTACACCTTC
CDR3 protein: CASSYFETVGDGYTF

V gene: TRBV11-2
J gene: TRBJ2-7
clone size: NA
D gene: NA
CDR3 DNA: TGTGCCACCCGCCCGCAGGGCTGGTCCTACGAGCAGTACTTC
CDR3 protein: CATRPQGWSYEQYF

V gene: TRBV24-1
J gene: TRBJ2-1
clone size: NA
D gene: TRBD1
CDR3 DNA: TGTGCCACCAGTGGACCTGACAGGGATCGTAAGTTCTTC
CDR3 protein: CATSGPDRDRKFF

V gene: TRBV6-1
J gene: TRBJ2-7
clone size: NA
D gene: TRBD1
CDR3 DNA: TGTGCCAGCAGTGAAGCCGTTTTTCGGACAGGGCGACACGAGCAGTACTTC
CDR3 protein: CASSEAVFRTGRHEQYF

V gene: TRBV9
J gene: TRBJ1-2
clone size: NA
D gene: NA
CDR3 DNA: TGTGCCAGCAGCGTAGGAGGGAGCGGCTACACCTTC
CDR3 protein: CASSVGGSGYTF

V gene: TRBV5-1
J gene: TRBJ1-4
clone size: NA
D gene: NA
CDR3 DNA: TGCGCCAGCAGCTTGGGGCAGGGTAACGAAAAACTGTTTTTT
CDR3 protein: CASSLGQGNEKLFF

V gene: TRBV9
J gene: TRBJ1-1
clone size: NA
D gene: NA
CDR3 DNA: TGTGCCAGCAGCGAGGGGAGGGCTCGGACTGAAGCTTTCTTT
CDR3 protein: CASSEGRARTEAFF

V gene: TRBV5-1
J gene: TRBJ1-1
clone size: NA
D gene: TRBD1
CDR3 DNA: TGCGCCAGCGGGACAGGGGGGTCTGAAGCTTTCTTT
CDR3 protein: CASGTGGSEAFF

V gene: TRBV5-1
J gene: TRBJ2-1
clone size: NA
D gene: NA
CDR3 DNA: TGCGCCAGCAGCTTGGGACTAGTTGGTTTCAAGATTGTAAGAAATGAGCAGTTCTTC
CDR3 protein: CASSLGLVGFKIVRNEQFF